These 21 T cell receptor beta chains were sequenced from one sample in a study of identical twins. TCRdb re-called the 5' RACE reads with MiXCR, one entry per CDR3 protein. The table has about 220,000 distinct CDR3 sequences, 7.5% seen once. The same sample was also used in a study of yellow fever vaccine responses in identical twins.

Material for sequencing was memory (CD45RO+) T cells sorted from blood. Receptors were obtained from a woman under 30 in good health.

This clonotype has ten or more counts. J is TRBJ2-1 and V is TRBV7-8; D is tentatively TRBD1 or TRBD2 (6 bases each). Germline CDR1 SGHVS, CDR2 FQNEAQ. The CDR3 extends over 20 amino acids. Between the trimmed V and J ends, which lost 5 bases and 0 bases, there was a span of 26 bases. In DNA form, the CDR3 reads TGTGCCAGCAGCCCGTACCAAACAGGGTACGGGGGAAGCTCCTACAATGAGCAGTTCTTC. This codes for CASSPYQTGYGGSSYNEQFF.

CDR3 loop: CASRFSGGAEETQYF. Written as DNA, the CDR3 is TGTGCCAGCAGGTTCAGCGGGGGGGCGGAAGAGACCCAGTACTTC. The chain has TRBV7-2 and TRBJ2-5, with 10 nucleotides matching TRBD2. The germline V gene encodes CDR1 SGHTA and CDR2 FQGNSA. The J segment lost 3 bases and the V segment lost 6 bases, leaving 7 bases of the junction unmatched. The CDR3 covers 15 residues. The full variable domain, its missing parts supplied by reference TRBV7-2 and TRBJ2-5, is GAGVSQSPSNKVTEKGKDVELRCDPISGHTALYWYRQSLGQGLEFLIYFQGNSAPDKSGLPSDRFSAERTGGSVSTLTIQRTQQEDSAVYLCASRFSGGAEETQYFGPGTRLLVL.

This clonotype was detected only a few times. V gene TRBV6-2 or TRBV6-3 combines with J gene TRBJ2-7; TRBD2 is a possible D gene (5 bases). V was cut by 2 bases and J by 0 bases, with 14 bases left in between. This CDR3 has 16 residues. The germline V gene has CDR1 MNHEY and CDR2 SVGEGT. CDR3 in amino acids: CASSYPLRATSYEQYF. The CDR3 DNA reads as TGTGCCAGCAGTTACCCACTGCGGGCCACCTCCTACGAGCAGTACTTC.

This rearrangement joins TRBV24-1 to TRBJ2-5; the match to TRBD2 covers 10 bases. Germline V gives CDR1 KGHDR, CDR2 SFDVKD. The V gene end was trimmed by 2 bases and the J gene end by 1 base; junction bases not matched to a gene: 6. This CDR3 is 17 amino acids long. CDR3: CATSDSRTSGFQETQYF. CDR3 nucleotide sequence: TGTGCCACCAGTGATTCCCGGACTAGCGGCTTCCAAGAGACCCAGTACTTC.

Many counts were recorded for this clonotype. The chain employs TRBV20-1 and TRBJ2-3; TRBD1 matches at 9 bases. CDR1 and CDR2 from the germline V gene are DFQATT and SNEGSKA (reference sequence). The CDR3 is 13 residues long. Trimming at V came to 5 bases and at J to 3 bases, leaving 3 bases not matched to a gene. The CDR3 region has the DNA TGCAGTGCTGGGGGACAGGGAACAGATACGCAGTATTTT. It specifies CSAGGQGTDTQYF.

The genes are TRBV7-8 and TRBJ2-5; 13 bases match TRBD2. Germline-derived CDR1 and CDR2 are SGHVS and FQNEAQ. The CDR3 is made up of 18 amino acids. V shed 3 bases, J shed 2 bases, and the junction held 9 bases outside the gene matches. This CDR3 reads CASSFRSLGLAGQETQYF. CDR3 DNA sequence: TGTGCCAGCAGCTTTCGCAGTTTGGGACTAGCGGGGCAAGAGACCCAGTACTTC.

There are many counts of this clonotype. The rearrangement links TRBV12-3 or TRBV12-4 to TRBJ1-5; maybe TRBD1 (5 bases). V lost 1 base and J lost 2, with 9 bases in between. The CDR3 extends over 15 amino acids. The CDR3 is CASSLDRGGNQPQHF. DNA of the CDR3: TGTGCCAGCAGTTTAGACCGGGGCGGCAATCAGCCCCAGCATTTT.

This clonotype was recorded a few times. The chain uses TRBV28 and TRBJ2-5, with D unclear. CDR1 MDHEN and CDR2 SYDVKM come from the germline V gene. This CDR3 has 14 amino acids. Trimming cost V 4 bases and J 5 bases, with 14 bases left between them. The CDR3 region has the DNA TGTGCCAGCAGTTCCCGGGCCCCAGCGGAGACCCAGTACTTC. Protein sequence: CASSSRAPAETQYF.

This clonotype was seen ten or more times. J is TRBJ2-7 and V is TRBV2, with 7 bases aligning to TRBD2. The CDR3 sequence is 15 residues long. CDR1 and CDR2 (germline): SNHLY, FYNNEI. With V trimmed by 1 base and J by 4 bases, 7 bases remained unmatched. For the CDR3, the DNA is TGTGCCAGCAGTGAAGAGTCAGGGAGGGAGTACGAGCAGTACTTC. It is translated as CASSEESGREYEQYF.

This clonotype has at least ten counts. The chain is built from TRBV2 and TRBJ2-7; 7 bases map to TRBD1. Unmatched junction bases numbered 7, after V lost 1 base and J lost 7 bases. Germline V lookup: CDR1 SNHLY, CDR2 FYNNEI. This CDR3 is 14 amino acids long. The CDR3 nucleotides are TGTGCCAGCAGTGAAGACACAGGGGTTTGGGAGCAGTACTTC. It codes for CASSEDTGVWEQYF.

This clonotype was observed a few times. The V and J genes are TRBV5-6 and TRBJ1-1, with no clear D. Per the germline V gene, CDR1 is SGHDT and CDR2 is YYEEEE. V was clipped by 4 bases and J by 1 base, with 17 bases between them. The CDR3 sequence is 16 residues long. The CDR3 DNA reads TGTGCCAGCAGCCATCGGCAGATGAACGGGAACACTGAAGCTTTCTTT. Protein sequence: CASSHRQMNGNTEAFF.

Ten or more counts support this clonotype. This CDR3 is CSVVASTDTQYF. The CDR3 DNA reads TGCAGCGTTGTAGCTAGTACAGATACGCAGTATTTT. This rearrangement joins TRBV29-1 to TRBJ2-3; D call uncertain. V lost 4 bases and J lost 3, with 8 bases in between. The CDR3 has 12 residues. Germline V CDR1 and CDR2: SQVTM, ANQGSEA.

This clonotype was counted at least ten times. This chain links TRBV15 with TRBJ2-7; maybe TRBD2 (5 bases). Germline assignment: CDR1 LNHNV and CDR2 YYDKDF (reference sequence). V lost 1 base, J lost 5 bases, and 12 bases lay in between. The CDR3 is 14 residues long. CDR3 sequence reads: CATSRGSGWDEQYF. For the CDR3, the DNA is TGTGCCACCAGCAGAGGATCGGGGTGGGACGAGCAGTACTTC.

This clonotype was seen a handful of times. The V and J genes are TRBV11-3 and TRBJ2-1; D gene ambiguous. There are 13 residues in the CDR3. CDR1 is SGHNT and CDR2 is YENEEA in the germline V gene. The V end lost 1 base, the J end lost 6 bases, and 7 bases lay between the germline ends. CDR3: CASSLVVGNEQFF. DNA of the CDR3: TGTGCCAGCAGCTTAGTGGTAGGCAATGAGCAGTTCTTC. The whole variable domain, filled in from reference TRBV11-3 and TRBJ2-1, reads EAGVVQSPRYKIIEKKQPVAFWCNPISGHNTLYWYLQNLGQGPELLIRYENEEAVDDSQLPKDRFSAERLKGVDSTLKIQPAELGDSAVYLCASSLVVGNEQFFGPGTRLTVL.

This chain links TRBV28 with TRBJ2-3, with 9 bases that match TRBD2. Trimming cost V 11 bases and J 1 base; bases outside gene matches: 10. CDR1 and CDR2 (germline): MDHEN, SYDVKM. The CDR3 totals 15 residues. DNA for the CDR3: TGTGCCGGAGGGTTAGCGGGAGAGGGCACAGATACGCAGTATTTT. It is translated as CAGGLAGEGTDTQYF.

The chain has TRBV6-2 or TRBV6-3 and TRBJ1-1, with D perhaps matching TRBD1 (5 bases). CDR3 length equals 15 residues. From germline, CDR1 is MNHEY and CDR2 SVGEGT. Trimming took 10 bases from V and 1 from J, leaving 19 bases between them. The CDR3 here is CATKPRGETNTEAFF. DNA for the CDR3: TGTGCCACCAAACCCCGAGGGGAAACGAACACTGAAGCTTTCTTT.

The chain couples TRBV5-1 to TRBJ2-5; TRBD2 might be the D (6 bases). V was cut by 4 bases and J by 4 bases, with 17 bases left in between. The CDR3 loop spans 15 amino acids. CDR1 and CDR2 from the germline V gene are SGHRS and YFSETQ. The CDR3 sequence: CASSPLGLLGETQYF. DNA of the CDR3: TGCGCCAGCAGCCCCCTGGGACTCTTGGGAGAGACCCAGTACTTC.

There are a few counts of this clonotype. The rearrangement links TRBV11-2 to TRBJ2-2, with D maybe TRBD1 (6 bases). Trimming removed 5 bases at V and 4 bases at J, with 17 bases between. The CDR3 has 16 residues. CDR1 SGHAT and CDR2 FQNNGV come from the germline V gene. CDR3: CASSPPRGTGTGELFF. The CDR3 region has the DNA TGTGCCAGCAGCCCCCCTAGGGGGACGGGCACCGGGGAGCTGTTTTTT.

This clonotype was seen more than once but under ten times. The rearrangement links TRBV28 to TRBJ1-5; D gene uncertain. V shed 3 bases and J shed 3 bases, with 6 bases lying between them. There are 13 residues in the CDR3. Germline-derived CDR1 and CDR2 are MDHEN and SYDVKM. CDR3 in DNA: TGTGCCAGCAGTTTCCAGTACAATCAGCCCCAGCATTTT. As protein: CASSFQYNQPQHF.

The chain is built from TRBV28 and TRBJ2-5; 10 nucleotides line up with TRBD1. Per germline, CDR1 MDHEN and CDR2 SYDVKM. The ends lost 4 bases at V and 5 bases at J; junction bases unmatched: 10. This CDR3 contains 16 residues. CDR3 in amino acids: CASSWGDRGHLETQYF. CDR3 DNA sequence: TGTGCCAGCAGTTGGGGAGACAGGGGGCATCTGGAGACCCAGTACTTC.

Many counts were recorded for this clonotype. For the CDR3, the DNA is TGTGCCAGCAGCTGGAGCCACCAAGAGACCCAGTACTTC. Encoded protein: CASSWSHQETQYF. The chain carries TRBV11-2 and TRBJ2-5; D is ambiguous. V shed 4 bases and J shed 0 bases, with 6 bases lying between them. The V gene's germline CDR1 is SGHAT and CDR2 FQNNGV. This CDR3 comprises 13 residues. Supplemented by reference TRBV11-2 and TRBJ2-5, the full variable domain reads EAGVAQSPRYKIIEKRQSVAFWCNPISGHATLYWYQQILGQGPKLLIQFQNNGVVDDSQLPKDRFSAERLKGVDSTLKIQPAKLEDSAVYLCASSWSHQETQYFGPGTRLLVL.